This T cell receptor (beta chain) came from a study of control samples from healthy donors and cancer patients. This CDR3 comprises 12 residues. V was pared by 2 bases and J by 4 bases, with 4 bases between. Germline CDR1 is ENHRY and CDR2 is SYGVKD. Comment on this clone: The same CDR3 is also encoded by other DNA sequences in this sample.

Assay used: immunoSEQ multiplex PCR; TCRdb lists only in-frame clones, some missing. The data hold about 80,000 clones, with approximately 90% observed a single time. This sequence joins TRBV10-3 and TRBJ2-3; D remains unclear. The receptor was derived from a woman in her fifties or sixties in good health. The sample consisted of blood. The CDR3: CAISESADTQYF. The CDR3 DNA reads as TGTGCCATCAGTGAGAGCGCAGATACGCAGTATTTT.